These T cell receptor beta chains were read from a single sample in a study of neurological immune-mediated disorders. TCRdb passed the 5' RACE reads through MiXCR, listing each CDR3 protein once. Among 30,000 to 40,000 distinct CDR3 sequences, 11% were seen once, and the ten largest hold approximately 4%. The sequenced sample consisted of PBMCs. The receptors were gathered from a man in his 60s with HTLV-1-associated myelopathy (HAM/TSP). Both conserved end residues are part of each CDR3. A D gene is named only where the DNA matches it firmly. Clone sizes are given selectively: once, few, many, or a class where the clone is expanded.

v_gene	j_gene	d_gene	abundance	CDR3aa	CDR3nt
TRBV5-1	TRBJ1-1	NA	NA	CASSLDTETQYFGPGGTEAFF	NA
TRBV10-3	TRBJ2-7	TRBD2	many	CAISRLAGENEQYF	TGTGCCATCAGTAGACTAGCGGGAGAGAACGAGCAGTACTTC
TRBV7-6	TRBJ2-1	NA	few	CATLGTTKSPSHEQFF	TGTGCCACCCTAGGAACAACCAAGTCCCCTAGCCATGAGCAGTTCTTC
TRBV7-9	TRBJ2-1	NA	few	CASSLAGGGTFF	TGTGCCAGCAGCTTAGCGGGGGGAGGTACGTTCTTC
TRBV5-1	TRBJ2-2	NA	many	CASSPGITGELFF	TGCGCCAGCAGTCCCGGAATCACCGGGGAGCTGTTTTTT
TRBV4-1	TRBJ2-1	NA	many	CASSQLAVEMRQFF	TGCGCCAGCAGCCAGCTAGCAGTAGAGATGCGGCAGTTCTTC
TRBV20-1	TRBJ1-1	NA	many	CSARDVRVATEAFF	TGCAGTGCTAGAGATGTCAGGGTGGCCACTGAAGCTTTCTTT
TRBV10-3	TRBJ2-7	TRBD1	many	CAIRDRDRGYEQYF	TGTGCCATCAGGGACCGGGACAGGGGCTACGAGCAGTACTTC
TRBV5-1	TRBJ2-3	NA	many	CASMASTDTQYF	TGCGCCAGCATGGCGAGCACAGATACGCAGTATTTT
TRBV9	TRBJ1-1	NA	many	CASSTRQSNTEAFF	TGTGCCAGCAGCACCAGACAGTCGAACACTGAAGCTTTCTTT
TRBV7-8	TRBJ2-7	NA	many	CASSWGAFYEQYF	TGTGCCAGCAGCTGGGGGGCTTTCTACGAGCAGTACTTC
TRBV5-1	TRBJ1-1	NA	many	CASSLGAGTTEAFF	TGCGCCAGCAGCTTGGGGGCAGGGACCACTGAAGCTTTCTTT
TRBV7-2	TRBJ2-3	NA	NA	CASSRRLTDTQYF	TGTGCCAGCAGCCGACGGCTAACAGATACGCAGTATTTT
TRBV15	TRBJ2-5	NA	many	CATSRTRGSEVETQYF	TGTGCCACCAGCAGAACCCGGGGCTCAGAGGTGGAGACCCAGTACTTC
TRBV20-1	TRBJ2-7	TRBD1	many	CSASRQGARYEQYF	TGCAGTGCTAGCCGACAGGGGGCTCGCTACGAGCAGTACTTC
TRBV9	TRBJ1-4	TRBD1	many	CASSVAARTGSEGEKLFF	TGTGCCAGCAGCGTAGCCGCTCGGACAGGGTCGGAGGGGGAAAAACTGTTTTTT
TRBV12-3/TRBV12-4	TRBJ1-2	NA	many	CASSYSQGGGYTF	TGTGCCAGCAGTTATAGCCAGGGAGGTGGCTACACCTTC